The 5 T cell receptor beta chains presented below share a single source sample, sequenced in a study of cytomegalovirus exposure and HLA in healthy donors (dated by TCRdb to about 2017). Libraries were prepared through the immunoSEQ multiplex PCR assay. For the multiplex PCR, a mixture combining 60 forward primers for TCR Vbeta segments and 13 reverse primers for TCR Jbeta segments was used. TCRdb limited this immuneACCESS table to in-frame rearrangements with V and J called. A share of clones is missing; checked studies link under half to unresolved V genes, and the rest is unexplained. In all, the sample holds 100,000 to 120,000 clones, and roughly 80% of those were seen once. The ten top clones hold 5% to 7.5% of the sample. The sample comprised PBMCs. Receptor source: a man aged 25-45 years in good health and CMV-seropositive.

J is TRBJ2-7 and V is TRBV11-3, with D possibly TRBD2 on 5 matching bases. Deletions cut 4 bases from V and 3 bases from J, with 10 bases between. The CDR3 runs to 13 residues. Germline V gene data show CDR1 as SGHNT and CDR2 as YENEEA. CDR3 DNA: TGTGCCAGCAGCTCCCTGAGGGTCTACGAGCAGTACTTC. Translation gives CASSSLRVYEQYF. Variable domain in full (rest from reference TRBV11-3 and TRBJ2-7): EAGVVQSPRYKIIEKKQPVAFWCNPISGHNTLYWYLQNLGQGPELLIRYENEEAVDDSQLPKDRFSAERLKGVDSTLKIQPAELGDSAVYLCASSSLRVYEQYFGPGTRLTVT.

The rearrangement uses TRBV30 and TRBJ1-2; D is uncertain. This CDR3 spans 13 amino acids. Germline V gene sequence: CDR1 GTSNPN, CDR2 SVGIG (reference sequence). Trimming took 4 bases from V and 6 from J, leaving 15 bases between them. CDR3 DNA sequence: TGTGCCTGGAACAAAGGAGGGCTTAATGGCTACACCTTC. Its translation: CAWNKGGLNGYTF.

V gene TRBV2 combines with J gene TRBJ2-5; D perhaps matches TRBD1 (6 bases). Germline CDR1 and CDR2: SNHLY and FYNNEI. Trimming removed 4 bases at V and 2 bases at J, with 14 bases between. CDR3 size: 15 residues. CDR3 amino acids: CASSGEQGGQETQYF. As DNA, the CDR3 is TGTGCCAGCAGTGGCGAACAGGGTGGACAAGAGACCCAGTACTTC.

The chain employs TRBV7-6 and TRBJ2-7; 13 nucleotides agree with TRBD2. Germline trimming cut 0 bases from V and 4 bases from J; bases unmatched to any gene: 3. Germline V gives CDR1 SGHVS, CDR2 FNYEAQ. The CDR3 loop spans 16 amino acids. The CDR3 spells CASSLAGTSGVYEQYF. CDR3 in DNA: TGTGCCAGCAGCTTAGCTGGGACTAGCGGGGTGTACGAGCAGTACTTC.

V usage is TRBV5-1 and J usage is TRBJ2-2; D perhaps matches TRBD1 (6 bases). Trimming cost V 1 base and J 7 bases, with 14 bases left between them. This CDR3 has 15 residues. In germline, CDR1 is SGHRS, CDR2 YFSETQ. The CDR3 reads CASSLWPGVNGELFF. The CDR3 nucleotides are TGCGCCAGCAGCTTGTGGCCAGGGGTTAACGGGGAGCTGTTTTTT.